A selection of T cell receptor beta chains follows, all from one sample in a study of CD8+CD57+ T cells in acquired aplastic anemia. TCRdb fed the reads into MiXCR, producing one record per CDR3 protein. The sample yields about 170,000 distinct CDR3 sequences, around 45% seen once. Source material: sorted CD4+, CD8+, or CD8+CD57+ T cells (not recorded which) from PBMCs. These receptors all stem from a human donor in good health. Both conserved end residues are part of each CDR3. A D gene is named only where the DNA matches it firmly. Clone size appears in some rows only: once, few, many, or a class for an expanded clone.

D	V	J	size	length	CDR3	DNA
-	TRBV10-3	TRBJ2-3	-	15	CAISADLSSTDTQYF	TGTGCCATCAGTGCGGACCTCTCTAGCACAGATACGCAGTATTTT
TRBD2	TRBV27	TRBJ2-7	many	13	CASRPGGRYEQYF	TGTGCCAGCCGCCCGGGGGGGCGCTACGAGCAGTACTTC
TRBD1	TRBV6-6	TRBJ2-2	many	16	CASSYTSGTGTGELFF	TGTGCCAGCAGTTACACCTCGGGGACAGGGACCGGGGAGCTGTTTTTT
-	TRBV20-1	TRBJ2-1	few	14	CSVRGQGSYNEQFF	TGCAGTGTAAGAGGGCAGGGTTCCTACAATGAGCAGTTCTTC
-	TRBV28	TRBJ2-1	-	11	CASCPHNEQFF	TGTGCCAGCTGCCCTCACAATGAGCAGTTCTTC
TRBD2	TRBV6-6	TRBJ2-5	few	16	CASSSDLAGGPETQYF	TGTGCCAGCAGTTCCGATCTAGCGGGAGGCCCCGAGACCCAGTACTTC
TRBD2	TRBV19	TRBJ2-5	many	15	CASSPTSGVQETQYF	TGTGCCAGTAGTCCCACTAGCGGGGTCCAAGAGACCCAGTACTTC
-	TRBV24-1	TRBJ1-2	-	14	CATSDSRGGNGYTF	TGTGCCACCAGTGATTCCCGGGGCGGGAATGGCTACACCTTC
TRBD1	TRBV4-2	TRBJ1-4	-	20	CASSQETGTGLVATNEKLFF	TGTGCCAGCAGCCAAGAGACCGGGACAGGATTAGTTGCAACTAATGAAAAACTGTTTTTT
-	TRBV25-1	TRBJ1-3	many	15	CASYRPVSSGNTIYF	TGTGCCAGCTATCGACCGGTGAGCTCTGGAAACACCATATATTTT
-	TRBV9	TRBJ2-4	-	15	CASSAHVEAKNTQYF	TGTGCCAGCAGCGCCCACGTGGAGGCCAAAAACACTCAGTACTTC
-	TRBV19	TRBJ2-7	-	14	CASSFGAGSYEQYF	TGTGCCAGTAGTTTCGGGGCAGGTTCCTACGAGCAGTACTTC
TRBD2	TRBV20-1	TRBJ2-7	many	16	CSARGLSRTSAYEQYF	TGCAGTGCTAGGGGTTTGAGTAGGACTAGCGCCTACGAGCAGTACTTC
-	TRBV20-1	TRBJ2-5	many	11	CSASPRETQYF	TGCAGTGCCAGCCCCCGGGAGACCCAGTACTTC
TRBD1	TRBV19	TRBJ2-3	-	15	CASSIRTGSTDTQYF	TGTGCCAGTAGTATAAGGACAGGGAGTACAGATACGCAGTATTTT
-	TRBV10-1	TRBJ1-2	-	13	CASSERVADGYTF	TGCGCCAGCAGTGAGCGGGTAGCGGATGGCTACACCTTC
TRBD1	TRBV20-1	TRBJ1-4	-	13	CSATRDSNEKLFF	TGCAGTGCTACCCGGGACAGTAATGAAAAACTGTTTTTT
-	TRBV6-2/TRBV6-3	TRBJ2-1	-	16	CASSYSPGAIYNEQFF	TGTGCCAGCAGTTACTCTCCGGGGGCCATCTACAATGAGCAGTTCTTC
-	TRBV20-1	TRBJ1-6	-	12	CSARTTPGPLHF	TGCAGTGCTAGAACGACACCAGGGCCCCTCCACTTT
TRBD2	TRBV19	TRBJ2-3	-	13	CASSRDYADTQYF	TGTGCCAGTAGTCGGGACTACGCAGATACGCAGTATTTT
-	TRBV10-2	TRBJ2-7	many	13	CASSEWGGYEQYF	TGCGCCAGCAGTGAGTGGGGAGGCTACGAGCAGTACTTC
-	TRBV4-2	TRBJ1-1	-	12	CASSLGRGEAFF	TGTGCCAGCAGCCTAGGACGGGGTGAAGCTTTCTTT
-	TRBV7-3	TRBJ2-3	few	15	CASSRDPGRADTQYF	TGTGCCAGCAGCCGCGACCCGGGTCGCGCAGATACGCAGTATTTT
-	TRBV28	TRBJ1-3	few	15	CASSLVHYSGNTIYF	TGTGCCAGCAGTTTAGTTCACTACTCTGGAAACACCATATATTTT
-	TRBV29-1	TRBJ2-7	few	12	CSVGPDSYEQYF	TGCAGCGTAGGGCCAGATTCCTACGAGCAGTACTTC
-	TRBV24-1	TRBJ1-6	-	18	CATSDLTEPSSYNSPLHF	TGTGCCACCAGTGACCTGACAGAGCCCAGCTCCTATAATTCACCCCTCCACTTT
-	TRBV15	TRBJ2-7	many	12	CATSRPTGEQYF	TGTGCCACCAGCCGCCCCACTGGCGAGCAGTACTTC
-	TRBV19	TRBJ2-2	many	13	CASSGGNTGELFF	TGTGCCAGTAGTGGTGGGAACACCGGGGAGCTGTTTTTT
TRBD2	TRBV5-1	TRBJ2-3	-	15	CASSLRGLAGEAQYF	TGCGCCAGCAGCTTGAGGGGACTAGCGGGGGAAGCGCAGTATTTT
-	TRBV12-5	TRBJ2-3	few	13	CASGGYGGDTQYF	TGTGCTAGTGGTGGGTACGGGGGAGATACGCAGTATTTT
-	TRBV6-5	TRBJ2-7	many	13	CASSYTQGGEQYF	TGTGCCAGCAGTTACACACAGGGAGGCGAGCAGTACTTC
-	TRBV28	TRBJ1-5	-	14	CASSQDRGYQPQHF	TGTGCCAGCAGCCAGGACCGAGGTTATCAGCCCCAGCATTTT
-	TRBV3-1	TRBJ1-6	-	14	CATSRGQYNSPLHF	TGTGCCACCAGCCGCGGACAGTATAATTCACCCCTCCACTTT
TRBD1	TRBV25-1	TRBJ2-7	-	15	CASSELGGETYEQYF	TGTGCCAGCAGTGAATTAGGGGGCGAAACCTACGAGCAGTACTTC
-	TRBV30	TRBJ2-7	-	12	CAWSLAPYEQYF	TGTGCCTGGAGTCTGGCCCCCTACGAGCAGTACTTC
-	TRBV16	TRBJ1-4	many	13	CASSQGRGEKLFF	TGTGCCAGCAGCCAAGGACGAGGCGAAAAACTGTTTTTT
-	TRBV12-3/TRBV12-4	TRBJ2-2	many	16	CASSLLGTSNTGELFF	TGTGCCAGCAGCCTCCTGGGGACGTCGAACACCGGGGAGCTGTTTTTT
TRBD2	TRBV20-1	TRBJ2-7	-	14	CSAGGGGRDQEQYF	TGCAGTGCTGGCGGGGGGGGCCGCGATCAGGAGCAGTACTTC
-	TRBV20-1	TRBJ2-7	-	13	CSARAPLEGEQYF	TGCAGTGCTAGGGCCCCCCTCGAAGGCGAGCAGTACTTC
TRBD1	TRBV5-1	TRBJ1-5	many	15	CASSLTGEYGQPQHF	TGCGCCAGCAGCTTGACAGGGGAGTACGGCCAGCCCCAGCATTTT
-	TRBV2	TRBJ1-5	-	15	CASSEFGREDQPQHF	TGTGCCAGCAGTGAATTCGGCAGGGAAGATCAGCCCCAGCATTTT
-	TRBV7-2	TRBJ2-2	-	13	CASSLSSDGELFF	TGTGCCAGCAGCTTAAGCTCGGACGGGGAGCTGTTTTTT
-	TRBV6-1	TRBJ2-3	many	15	CASSESVVSTDTQYF	TGTGCCAGCAGTGAAAGTGTGGTTAGCACAGATACGCAGTATTTT
-	TRBV7-9	TRBJ1-1	many	13	CASSLDRNTEAFF	TGCGCCAGCAGCTTGGACAGGAACACTGAAGCTTTCTTT
-	TRBV6-5	TRBJ1-5	many	14	CASSYVGENQPQHF	TGTGCCAGCAGTTACGTGGGGGAAAATCAGCCCCAGCATTTT
-	TRBV5-1	TRBJ2-7	few	14	CASTGRRISYEQYF	TGCGCCAGCACCGGACGGCGGATCTCCTACGAGCAGTACTTC
-	TRBV29-1	TRBJ1-1	-	13	CSVGNPMNTEAFF	TGCAGCGTCGGCAACCCGATGAACACTGAAGCTTTCTTT
-	TRBV7-3	TRBJ1-1	many	13	CASRRQQNTEAFF	TGTGCCAGCAGAAGACAGCAGAACACTGAAGCTTTCTTT
-	TRBV10-3	TRBJ2-7	-	13	CAIASQGAYEQYF	TGTGCCATCGCGAGTCAGGGCGCCTACGAGCAGTACTTC
-	TRBV20-1	TRBJ1-3	few	14	CSATSGRVRNTIYF	TGCAGTGCTACCTCTGGCAGGGTGAGAAACACCATATATTTT
-	TRBV6-2/TRBV6-3	TRBJ1-1	-	14	CASSYSGYSAEAFF	TGTGCCAGCAGTTACTCGGGGTATTCGGCTGAAGCTTTCTTT
-	TRBV5-5	TRBJ1-1	-	16	CASSLGSGRVNTEAFF	TGTGCCAGCAGCTTGGGGTCGGGAAGGGTGAACACTGAAGCTTTCTTT
TRBD1	TRBV2	TRBJ1-1	-	13	CASRDRGTTEAFF	TGTGCCAGCAGGGACAGGGGAACCACTGAAGCTTTCTTT
-	TRBV18	TRBJ1-1	-	13	CASSPPSVTEAFF	TGTGCCAGCTCACCACCGTCAGTCACTGAAGCTTTCTTT
-	TRBV7-9	TRBJ2-5	few	13	CASRKAGQETQYF	TGTGCCAGCAGAAAAGCCGGTCAAGAGACCCAGTACTTC
-	TRBV15	TRBJ2-2	once	14	CATSRERLAGELFF	TGTGCCACCAGCCGTGAGAGGTTGGCCGGGGAGCTGTTTTTT
TRBD2	TRBV7-9	TRBJ2-2	many	15	CASSSTSGNTGELFF	TGTGCCAGCAGCTCGACTAGCGGGAACACCGGGGAGCTGTTTTTT